The 23 T cell receptor beta chains in this list originate from one sample, sequenced in a study of long-term antiretroviral therapy in people with HIV. Survey-level immunoSEQ v3.0 assays were run. Some clones are missing from TCRdb's copy, which holds only in-frame ones; the method was immunoSEQ multiplex PCR. The sample shows tens of thousands of clones, over 70% of them seen only once. This specimen consisted of unsorted PBMCs, obtained 2.7 to 2.9 years after starting antiretroviral therapy. All receptors come from a man younger than 40 with HIV.

V and J are TRBV10-3 and TRBJ2-2; 8 nucleotides align to TRBD2. V lost 8 bases and J lost 2; bases outside the gene matches: 10. Germline V gene lookup returns CDR1 ENHRY and CDR2 SYGVKD. The CDR3 contains 16 residues. The CDR3 is CAIGMAGGVNTGELFF. The CDR3 DNA sequence: TGTGCCATCGGGATGGCCGGGGGGGTCAACACCGGGGAGCTGTTTTTT.

The V call is TRBV19, the J call TRBJ2-1, with D unresolved. V gave up 0 bases and J gave up 0 bases, with 12 bases separating them. CDR1 and CDR2 from the germline V gene are LNHDA and SQIVND (reference sequence). The CDR3 contains 17 residues. The CDR3 sequence: CASSIDRKVFSYNEQFF. CDR3 bases: TGTGCCAGTAGTATAGATCGCAAGGTCTTCTCCTACAATGAGCAGTTCTTC. The full variable domain, completed using reference TRBV19 and TRBJ2-1, is DGGITQSPKYLFRKEGQNVTLSCEQNLNHDAMYWYRQDPGQGLRLIYYSQIVNDFQKGDIAEGYSVSREKKESFPLTVTSAQKNPTAFYLCASSIDRKVFSYNEQFFGPGTRLTVL.

This clone was found a few times. This rearrangement joins TRBV27 to TRBJ2-5; D is perhaps TRBD1 (6 bases). CDR1 is MNHEY and CDR2 is SMNVEV in the germline V gene (reference sequence). V was clipped by 4 bases and J by 2 bases, with 14 bases between them. This CDR3 has 15 amino acids. This CDR3 reads CASSSNQGWQETQYF. CDR3 nucleotides: TGTGCCAGCAGTTCCAACCAGGGGTGGCAAGAGACCCAGTACTTC.

The V gene is TRBV5-4, the J gene TRBJ1-4; D remains unclear. CDR3 length: 14 amino acids. Germline V CDR1 and CDR2: SGHNT, YYREEE (reference sequence). V lost 10 bases and J 2 bases, leaving 15 bases between the germline ends. The CDR3, as DNA: TGTGCCCCAAAGGAGAAAACGACTAATGAAAAACTGTTTTTT. Encoded protein: CAPKEKTTNEKLFF.

The chain couples TRBV7-2 to TRBJ2-4; the D gene could be TRBD1 or TRBD2 (5 bases each). The length of the CDR3 is 16 residues. Germline V CDR1 and CDR2: SGHTA, FQGNSA. Trimming cost V 1 base and J 0 bases, with 10 bases left between them. CDR3 sequence reads: CASSLVGDLAKNIQYF. The CDR3 nucleotides are TGTGCCAGCAGCTTAGTGGGGGATCTAGCCAAAAACATTCAGTACTTC.

This clone has a handful of counts. The chain links TRBV9 to TRBJ2-2; no definite D call. The length of the CDR3 is 12 residues. Trimming cost V 4 bases and J 8 bases, with 9 bases left between them. The germline V gene has CDR1 SGDLS and CDR2 YYNGEE. The CDR3 coding sequence is TGTGCCAGCAGCCCAGACGGTGGGGAGCTGTTTTTT. It encodes CASSPDGGELFF.

The rearrangement links TRBV15 to TRBJ2-6; D perhaps matches TRBD1 (6 bases). Trimming took 4 bases from V and 1 from J, leaving 8 bases between them. CDR1 is LNHNV, CDR2 YYDKDF, per germline (reference sequence). This CDR3 is 15 amino acids long. The CDR3 loop is CATSTTGSGANVLTF. CDR3 coding DNA: TGTGCCACCAGCACTACAGGGTCTGGGGCCAACGTCCTGACTTTC. Full variable domain (outside the CDR3, taken from reference TRBV15 and TRBJ2-6): DAMVIQNPRYQVTQFGKPVTLSCSQTLNHNVMYWYQQKSSQAPKLLFHYYDKDFNNEADTPDNFQSRRPNTSFCFLDIRSPGLGDTAMYLCATSTTGSGANVLTFGAGSRLTVL.

The chain combines TRBV30 with TRBJ2-7, with D perhaps given as TRBD1 or TRBD2 (5 bases each). The CDR3 has 10 residues. The V end was cut by 4 bases, the J end by 9 bases, with 10 bases between. Germline values: CDR1 GTSNPN, CDR2 SVGIG (reference sequence). In DNA, the CDR3 is TGTGCCTGGATCGGGGACCGGCAGTACTTC. Translated: CAWIGDRQYF.

The chain couples TRBV5-1 to TRBJ2-5; D gene uncertain. The germline V gene encodes CDR1 SGHRS and CDR2 YFSETQ. V was clipped by 0 bases and J by 2 bases, with 8 bases between them. CDR3 size: 14 residues. The CDR3 loop reads CASSLVSQQETQYF. DNA for the CDR3: TGCGCCAGCAGCTTGGTGTCCCAGCAAGAGACCCAGTACTTC. Combining the CDR3 with reference TRBV5-1 and TRBJ2-5 gives the whole variable domain KAGVTQTPRYLIKTRGQQVTLSCSPISGHRSVSWYQQTPGQGLQFLFEYFSETQRNKGNFPGRFSGRQFSNSRSEMNVSTLELGDSALYLCASSLVSQQETQYFGPGTRLLVL.

The gene calls are TRBV19 and TRBJ1-5; 8 bases fit TRBD1. Losses at the gene ends were 5 bases for V and 0 bases for J; bases not matched to a gene: 6. CDR1 LNHDA and CDR2 SQIVND come from the germline V gene (reference sequence). The CDR3 runs 16 residues. The chain's CDR3 is CASSFGQGYSNQPQHF. CDR3 sequence (DNA): TGTGCCAGTAGTTTCGGACAGGGATATAGCAATCAGCCCCAGCATTTT.

The chain links TRBV11-3 to TRBJ2-2, with a tentative D call TRBD1 (6 bases). Germline values: CDR1 SGHNT, CDR2 YENEEA. This CDR3 region has 16 residues. Trimming removed 0 bases at V and 0 bases at J, with 8 bases between. This chain's CDR3 is CASSLEGAPNTGELFF. As DNA, the CDR3 is TGTGCCAGCAGCTTAGAGGGGGCTCCGAACACCGGGGAGCTGTTTTTT.

The sample holds one count of this clone. V gene TRBV2 combines with J gene TRBJ1-2; TRBD1 is a possible D gene (6 bases). The CDR3 runs 13 residues. V lost 0 bases, J lost 7 bases, and 9 bases lay in between. Germline lookup yields CDR1 SNHLY and CDR2 FYNNEI. CDR3: CASSEARGAGYTF. The CDR3 bases are TGTGCCAGCAGTGAAGCTCGGGGGGCTGGCTACACCTTC.

The rearrangement joins TRBV9 to TRBJ1-1; the match to TRBD1 covers 7 bases. Unmatched junction bases numbered 4, after V lost 2 bases and J lost 0 bases. This CDR3 comprises 15 residues. Germline V gene sequence: CDR1 SGDLS, CDR2 YYNGEE. CDR3 DNA: TGTGCCAGCAGCGTGACGGGACAGATGAACACTGAAGCTTTCTTT. It yields the protein CASSVTGQMNTEAFF.

The J gene is TRBJ1-1, the V gene TRBV5-4; the match to TRBD1 covers 9 bases. There are 12 residues in the CDR3. The germline V gene encodes CDR1 SGHNT and CDR2 YYREEE (reference sequence). The ends lost 3 bases at V and 11 bases at J; junction bases unmatched: 5. The CDR3: CASSWGTGTAFF. Here the CDR3 DNA reads TGTGCCAGCAGCTGGGGGACAGGGACGGCTTTCTTT.

The chain employs TRBV19 and TRBJ2-3; maybe TRBD1 (6 bases). The CDR3 totals 15 residues. Looked up from germline, CDR1 is LNHDA and CDR2 is SQIVND (reference sequence). The V gene lost 1 base and the J gene lost 5 bases, with 13 bases spanning the gap. CDR3 in DNA: TGTGCCAGTAGTATAGTAACTGGGGGCGGAGATACGCAGTATTTT. Translation gives CASSIVTGGGDTQYF.

This clone was seen a few times. V usage is TRBV19 and J usage is TRBJ1-5, with 8 bases identical to TRBD1. The CDR3 spans 14 residues. Germline CDR1 reads LNHDA; CDR2 reads SQIVND (reference sequence). V lost 6 bases and J lost 6; bases outside the gene matches: 7. The CDR3 loop is CASRETGVGQPQHF. The CDR3 coding sequence is TGTGCCAGTAGGGAGACAGGGGTGGGTCAGCCCCAGCATTTT.

This clone has a single count. The chain recombines TRBV9 with TRBJ1-1; D ambiguous. The CDR3 sequence is 14 residues long. The germline CDR1 and CDR2 sequences are SGDLS and YYNGEE. V dropped 3 bases and J dropped 3 bases, with 12 bases sitting between them. The CDR3 bases are TGTGCCAGCAGCGGCAGGCTAGTGGACACTGAAGCTTTCTTT. This encodes CASSGRLVDTEAFF.

The chain links TRBV19 to TRBJ2-2; D remains unclear. Germline lookup yields CDR1 LNHDA and CDR2 SQIVND (reference sequence). With 0 bases removed from V and 8 bases from J, the gap between germline ends came to 10 bases. The CDR3 length is 14 residues. The CDR3 region has the DNA TGTGCCAGTAGTATAGATCTCGGGTCGGGGGAGCTGTTTTTT. Translation: CASSIDLGSGELFF.

The rearrangement uses TRBV6-1 and TRBJ1-5, with D possibly being TRBD1 (5 bases). V was clipped by 9 bases and J by 7 bases, with 19 bases between them. The CDR3 is 14 amino acids. Germline-derived CDR1 and CDR2 are MNHNS and SASEGT. The CDR3 loop is CASSLGGWNQPQHF. CDR3 bases: TGTGCCAGTTCACTTGGGGGGTGGAACCAGCCCCAGCATTTT.

To note about this clone: At one end, the junction sequence differs from germline, possibly due to a read error. V and J are TRBV7-7 and TRBJ2-1; 10 bases line up with TRBD2. CDR1 is SSHAT, CDR2 FNYEAQ, per germline (reference sequence). The CDR3 consists of 13 residues. In nucleotides, the CDR3 is TGTGCTAGCAGCAGGACTAGCGGAACAGAGCAGTTCTTC. As protein: CASSRTSGTEQFF.

The V call is TRBV6-5, the J call TRBJ1-3; D unclear. V dropped 6 bases and J dropped 2 bases, with 14 bases sitting between them. The CDR3 has 15 residues. In germline, CDR1 is MNHEY, CDR2 SVGAGI. The CDR3 sequence is CASSREWLTGNTIYF. In nucleotides, the CDR3 is TGTGCCAGCAGCCGCGAATGGTTGACTGGAAACACCATATATTTT.

The chain links TRBV7-9 to TRBJ1-6; D ambiguous. The CDR3 consists of 15 residues. From germline, CDR1 is SEHNR and CDR2 FQNEAQ (reference sequence). The V end was cut by 5 bases, the J end by 7 bases, with 15 bases between. The CDR3 nucleotides read TGTGCCAGCAGCCGCACAGCGGCAACGAATTCACCCCTCCACTTT. It codes for CASSRTAATNSPLHF.

This clone was picked up a small number of times. This chain links TRBV28 with TRBJ1-2, with 7 bases aligning to TRBD1. Looked up from germline, CDR1 is MDHEN and CDR2 is SYDVKM. There are 13 residues in the CDR3. Trimming at V came to 6 bases and at J to 4 bases, leaving 5 bases not matched to a gene. CDR3 nucleotide sequence: TGTGCCAGCAGCCCTACAGGGGTCTATGGCTACACCTTC. This translates into CASSPTGVYGYTF.